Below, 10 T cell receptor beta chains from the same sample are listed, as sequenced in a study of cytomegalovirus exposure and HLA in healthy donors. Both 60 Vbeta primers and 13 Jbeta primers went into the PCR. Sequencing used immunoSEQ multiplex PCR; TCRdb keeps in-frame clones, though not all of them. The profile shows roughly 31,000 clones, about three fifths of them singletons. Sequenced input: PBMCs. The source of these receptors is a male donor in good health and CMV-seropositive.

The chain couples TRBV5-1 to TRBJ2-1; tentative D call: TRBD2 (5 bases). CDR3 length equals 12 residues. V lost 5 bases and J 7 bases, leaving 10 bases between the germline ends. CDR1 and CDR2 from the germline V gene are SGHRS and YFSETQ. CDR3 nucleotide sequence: TGCGCCAGCAGGGGCGAGGGAAATGAGCAGTTCTTC. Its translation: CASRGEGNEQFF.

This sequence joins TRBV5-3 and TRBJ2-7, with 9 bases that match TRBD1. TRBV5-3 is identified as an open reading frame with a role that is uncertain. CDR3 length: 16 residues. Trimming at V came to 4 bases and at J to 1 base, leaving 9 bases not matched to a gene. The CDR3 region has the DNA TGTGCCAGAAGCCAGCAGGCGGGACAGGGATCCTACGAGCAGTACTTC. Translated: CARSQQAGQGSYEQYF.

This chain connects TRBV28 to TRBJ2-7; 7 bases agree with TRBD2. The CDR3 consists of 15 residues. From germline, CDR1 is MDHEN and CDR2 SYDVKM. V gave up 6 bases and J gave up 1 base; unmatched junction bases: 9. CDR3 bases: TGTGCCAGCAGGTCGGGCGGGAGTGGATCCTACGAGCAGTACTTC. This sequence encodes CASRSGGSGSYEQYF.

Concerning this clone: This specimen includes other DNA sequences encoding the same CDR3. The CDR3 sequence is CATSRGAGPNTGELFF. The CDR3 DNA reads as TGTGCCACCAGCAGAGGAGCGGGCCCGAACACCGGGGAGCTGTTTTTT. The chain joins TRBV15 to TRBJ2-2; tentative D call: TRBD2 (6 bases). The ends were cut back, 1 base at V and 0 bases at J, with 9 bases in the middle. The CDR3 is 16 residues long. The V gene's germline CDR1 is LNHNV and CDR2 YYDKDF (reference sequence).

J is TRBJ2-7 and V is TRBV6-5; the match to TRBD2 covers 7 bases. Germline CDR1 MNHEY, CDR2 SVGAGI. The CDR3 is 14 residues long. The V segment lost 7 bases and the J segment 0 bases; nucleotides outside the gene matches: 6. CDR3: CASISTGGSYEQYF. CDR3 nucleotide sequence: TGTGCCAGCATCTCGACGGGAGGCTCCTACGAGCAGTACTTC.

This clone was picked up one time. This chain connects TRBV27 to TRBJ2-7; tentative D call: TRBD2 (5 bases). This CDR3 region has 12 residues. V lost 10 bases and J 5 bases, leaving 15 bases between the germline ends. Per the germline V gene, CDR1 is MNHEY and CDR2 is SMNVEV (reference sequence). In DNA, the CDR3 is TGTGCCATCCGGACTCTCGGGGACGAGCAGTACTTC. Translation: CAIRTLGDEQYF.

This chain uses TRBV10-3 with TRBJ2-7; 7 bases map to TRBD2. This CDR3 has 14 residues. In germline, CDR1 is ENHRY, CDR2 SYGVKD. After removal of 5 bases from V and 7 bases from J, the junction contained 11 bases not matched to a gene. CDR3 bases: TGTGCCATCAGTCGGAGCGCGGGAGCCGGGGAGCAGTACTTC. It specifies CAISRSAGAGEQYF.

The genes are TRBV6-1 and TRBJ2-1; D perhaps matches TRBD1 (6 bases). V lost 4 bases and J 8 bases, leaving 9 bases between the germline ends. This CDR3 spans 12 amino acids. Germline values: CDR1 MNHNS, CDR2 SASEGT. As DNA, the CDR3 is TGTGCCAGCAGTGCGACAGGTCATGAGCAGTTCTTC. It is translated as CASSATGHEQFF.

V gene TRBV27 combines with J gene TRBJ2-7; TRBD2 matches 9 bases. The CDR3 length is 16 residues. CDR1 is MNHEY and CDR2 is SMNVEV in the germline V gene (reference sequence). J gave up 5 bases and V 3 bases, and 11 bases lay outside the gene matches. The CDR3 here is CASSLNLAGKGNEQYF. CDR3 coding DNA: TGTGCCAGCAGTTTGAATCTAGCGGGAAAGGGAAACGAGCAGTACTTC.

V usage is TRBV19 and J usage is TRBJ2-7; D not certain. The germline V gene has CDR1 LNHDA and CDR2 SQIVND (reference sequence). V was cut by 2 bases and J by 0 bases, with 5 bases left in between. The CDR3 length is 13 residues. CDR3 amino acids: CASSIQASYEQYF. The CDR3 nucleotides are TGTGCCAGTAGTATACAGGCCTCCTACGAGCAGTACTTC.